This entry lists 3 T cell receptor beta chains sequenced from one sample in a study of T cell responses to AZD1222 COVID-19 vaccine. Method: immunoSEQ multiplex PCR; TCRdb's copy keeps in-frame clones and lacks some. The sample carries around 150,000 clones, 90% to 95% recorded once. Specimen: peripheral blood, collected 28 days after the second AZD1222 dose. These receptors all come from an adult who received the AZD1222 COVID-19 vaccine.

J is TRBJ2-1 and V is TRBV4-2; 8 bases fit TRBD2. Unmatched junction bases numbered 11, after V lost 2 bases and J lost 8 bases. Germline V CDR1 and CDR2: LGHNA, YNFKEQ. The CDR3 loop spans 16 amino acids. The CDR3 DNA reads TGTGCCAGCAGCCAACTCCCCGGGACTAGTGGTCATGAGCAGTTCTTC. Its translation: CASSQLPGTSGHEQFF.

The genes are TRBV7-2 and TRBJ1-5, with TRBD1 as a possible D gene (5 bases). Germline assignment: CDR1 SGHTA and CDR2 FQGNSA. The CDR3 runs to 16 residues. V shed 1 base and J shed 3 bases, with 13 bases lying between them. The DNA for the CDR3 is TGTGCCAGCAGCTTAGGGAGGATGGGACCCAATCAGCCCCAGCATTTT. Translation gives CASSLGRMGPNQPQHF.

This clone was counted a single time. V is TRBV5-1 and J is TRBJ2-2, with a weak D call TRBD1 (6 bases). In germline, CDR1 is SGHRS, CDR2 YFSETQ. The CDR3 extends over 15 amino acids. Trimming took off 4 bases at V and 3 bases at J, with 13 bases between the two ends. The CDR3 here is CASSGGRGYTGELFF. In DNA, the CDR3 is TGCGCCAGCAGCGGGGGAAGGGGGTACACCGGGGAGCTGTTTTTT. Supplemented by reference TRBV5-1 and TRBJ2-2, the full variable domain reads KAGVTQTPRYLIKTRGQQVTLSCSPISGHRSVSWYQQTPGQGLQFLFEYFSETQRNKGNFPGRFSGRQFSNSRSEMNVSTLELGDSALYLCASSGGRGYTGELFFGEGSRLTVL.